This entry lists 11 T cell receptor beta chains sequenced from one sample in a study of identical twins (TCRdb year 2016). Library preparation employed 5' RACE. Sequenced on an Illumina HiSeq 2000. The public reads were run again by TCRdb, first through fastp at Q25 and then through MiXCR, and only productive beta chains were kept. CDR3 protein duplicates are merged, each entry listing the most common genes and DNA. This sample gives 500,000 to 600,000 distinct CDR3 sequences in total; 22% of them show up just once. Roughly 0.91% of the sample comes from the top ten. Separately, the same data were catalogued under a study of T cells expressing NK-cell markers.

The sequencing input was CD4+ T cells sorted from blood. Source of these receptors: a woman aged 18-29 years in good health.

This chain connects TRBV24-1 to TRBJ2-3, with TRBD2 as a possible D gene (5 bases). This CDR3 has 12 residues. CDR1 is KGHDR and CDR2 is SFDVKD in the germline V gene. Between the trimmed V and J ends, which lost 5 bases and 6 bases, there was a span of 8 bases. The CDR3 is CATSGWEDTQYF. The CDR3 DNA follows: TGTGCCACCAGTGGATGGGAGGATACGCAGTATTTT.

This clonotype occurred a few times. This chain uses TRBV9 with TRBJ2-6; 7 bases match TRBD1. This CDR3 region has 16 residues. V shed 4 bases, J shed 0 bases, and the junction held 4 bases outside the gene matches. Per germline, CDR1 SGDLS and CDR2 YYNGEE. This CDR3 reads CASSPGQLSGANVLTF. The CDR3 DNA reads as TGTGCCAGCAGCCCGGGACAGCTCTCTGGGGCCAACGTCCTGACTTTC.

This clonotype was counted a few times. The J gene is TRBJ2-3, the V gene TRBV29-1, with D perhaps matching TRBD2 (5 bases). The V gene lost 7 bases and the J gene lost 7 bases, with 18 bases spanning the gap. CDR3 size: 13 residues. Germline CDR1 and CDR2: SQVTM and ANQGSEA. Written as DNA, the CDR3 is TGCAGCGGGTGCGAGGGAAGTCTTTATACGCAGTATTTT. It encodes CSGCEGSLYTQYF.

The CDR3 nucleotides are TGTGCCAGCAGTGACCCGGGATCCCCAATACGCTACGAGCAGTACTTC. This codes for CASSDPGSPIRYEQYF. This chain links TRBV25-1 with TRBJ2-7; D is possibly TRBD2 (5 bases). The V end was cut by 3 bases, the J end by 3 bases, with 18 bases between. The germline V gene has CDR1 MGHDK and CDR2 SYGVNS. The CDR3 extends over 16 amino acids.

The J gene is TRBJ2-7, the V gene TRBV2; D is perhaps TRBD2 (5 bases). This CDR3 has 14 residues. Trimming stripped 8 bases from V and 5 bases from J, with 19 bases between. Germline CDR1 is SNHLY and CDR2 is FYNNEI. CDR3 residues: CASGRNSPGNEQYF. The CDR3 nucleotides are TGTGCCAGCGGGAGAAACTCTCCCGGAAACGAGCAGTACTTC.

This clonotype was seen only a few times. The genes are TRBV4-1 and TRBJ2-1; TRBD2 agrees at 9 bases. This CDR3 comprises 16 residues. The germline CDR1 and CDR2 sequences are MGHRA and YSYEKL. Trimming removed 1 base from V and 9 bases from J; junction bases left unmatched: 10. The CDR3: CASSQGMGAGGSEQFF. In DNA, the CDR3 is TGCGCCAGCAGCCAAGGGATGGGAGCGGGGGGCAGTGAGCAGTTCTTC.

The rearrangement links TRBV20-1 to TRBJ2-3; no clear D. This CDR3 region has 15 residues. The germline V gene has CDR1 DFQATT and CDR2 SNEGSKA (reference sequence). V was shortened by 3 bases and J by 2 bases, with 15 bases between the two germline ends. The CDR3 here is CSARGLRKPTDTQYF. Written as DNA, the CDR3 is TGCAGTGCTAGGGGTCTAAGAAAGCCCACAGATACGCAGTATTTT.

The chain is built from TRBV7-2 and TRBJ1-2; a possible D gene is TRBD1 (5 bases). Germline lookup yields CDR1 SGHTA and CDR2 FQGNSA. The V end lost 3 bases, the J end lost 4 bases, and 15 bases lay between the germline ends. The CDR3 runs 15 residues. This chain's CDR3 is CASSFGGTDPYGYTF. In DNA, the CDR3 is TGTGCCAGCAGCTTTGGGGGTACAGACCCCTATGGCTACACCTTC. Filled out from reference TRBV7-2 and TRBJ1-2, the complete variable domain reads GAGVSQSPSNKVTEKGKDVELRCDPISGHTALYWYRQSLGQGLEFLIYFQGNSAPDKSGLPSDRFSAERTGGSVSTLTIQRTQQEDSAVYLCASSFGGTDPYGYTFGSGTRLTVV.

This clonotype showed up many times. The genes are TRBV12-3 or TRBV12-4 and TRBJ2-7, with TRBD2 identical over 13 bases. The CDR3 extends over 15 amino acids. The trim removed 4 bases at V and 2 bases at J, leaving 2 bases unmatched. CDR3 protein: CASSYGLAGAYEQYF. The CDR3 coding sequence is TGTGCCAGCAGTTACGGACTAGCGGGGGCCTACGAGCAGTACTTC.

This clonotype has more than one count but fewer than ten. The chain employs TRBV5-5 and TRBJ2-1, with D tentatively TRBD2 (5 bases). Germline CDR1 SGHKS, CDR2 YYEKEE (reference sequence). The length of the CDR3 is 15 residues. Trimming took off 0 bases at V and 8 bases at J, with 15 bases between the two ends. CDR3 DNA: TGTGCCAGCAGCTTGGGTTACCTAGCAAGGGATGAGCAGTTCTTC. Protein: CASSLGYLARDEQFF.

This clonotype showed up many times. V usage is TRBV24-1 and J usage is TRBJ2-1; D is possibly TRBD1 or TRBD2 (5 bases each). CDR1 and CDR2 from the germline V gene are KGHDR and SFDVKD. Trimming removed 5 bases from V and 9 bases from J, with 10 bases in between. The CDR3 sequence is 12 residues long. The chain's CDR3 is CATSAERGEQFF. The CDR3 bases are TGTGCCACCAGTGCCGAGAGGGGTGAGCAGTTCTTC.